The T cell receptor beta chain described here comes from a study of blood T cell repertoires in COVID-19. On the study more broadly: Acute and convalescent COVID-19 samples came from the United States, Italy and Spain.

TCRdb's table, derived via immunoSEQ multiplex PCR, lists solely in-frame clones and lacks some. The data contain over 110,000 clones, 87% of them singletons. The V gene's germline CDR1 is KGHDR and CDR2 SFDVKD. The trim removed 5 bases at V and 4 bases at J, leaving 8 bases unmatched. There are 16 residues in the CDR3. The receptor was derived from a man in his fifties or sixties who had recovered from COVID-19. Sequenced sample: PBMCs or T cells enriched from blood (not recorded which). The chain carries TRBV24-1 and TRBJ2-1; TRBD2 matches 9 bases. The CDR3 nucleotides are TGTGCCACCAGTGGTCTAGCGGGATCGCTTTACAATGAGCAGTTCTTC. It yields the protein CATSGLAGSLYNEQFF.